The rows below give T cell receptor beta chains drawn from one sample of a study of tumor-infiltrating lymphocytes in localized non-small cell lung cancer. TCRdb's copy holds only in-frame clones and misses some; the assay was immunoSEQ multiplex PCR. The sample contains roughly 6,800 clones, about 60% of which appear only once. What was sequenced was uninvolved lung tissue not adjacent to the tumor. The receptors shown here come from a human donor with non-small cell lung cancer. Both conserved end residues are part of each CDR3. The order of the fields is clone size, J gene, D gene, V gene, CDR3 DNA, CDR3 protein. The D gene is left open where the match is weak. The size of a clone is reported for some rows only, either as once, few or many, or as a class for expanded clones.

size: .; J: TRBJ1-2; D: .; V: TRBV11-3; DNA: TGTGCCATCGTAGGTGCTCCTAACTATGGCTACACCTTC; CDR3: CAIVGAPNYGYTF
size: .; J: TRBJ1-2; D: .; V: TRBV5-1; DNA: TGCGCCAGCAGCCGGGAGGGGATGGACTATGGCTACACCTTC; CDR3: CASSREGMDYGYTF
size: .; J: TRBJ2-7; D: TRBD1; V: TRBV2; DNA: TGTGCCAGCAGTGAAAATAGCAGGGGGCTTGAGCAGTACTTC; CDR3: CASSENSRGLEQYF
size: .; J: TRBJ1-2; D: .; V: TRBV5-1; DNA: TGCGCCAGCAGCTTGGAAGTTACAAACTATGGCTACACCTTC; CDR3: CASSLEVTNYGYTF
size: few; J: TRBJ2-1; D: .; V: TRBV4-1; DNA: TGCGCCAGCAGCCAAGACGGGCGGGGGCGTTACAATGAGCAGTTCTTC; CDR3: CASSQDGRGRYNEQFF
size: .; J: TRBJ2-3; D: .; V: TRBV2; DNA: TGTGCCAGCAGCTTGGACCCGGGGGCGACAGATACGCAGTATTTT; CDR3: CASSLDPGATDTQYF
size: .; J: TRBJ1-3; D: .; V: TRBV2; DNA: TGTGCCAGCAGTGTGGCAGACCTCGGAAACACCATATATTTT; CDR3: CASSVADLGNTIYF
size: .; J: TRBJ1-6; D: TRBD1; V: TRBV6-1; DNA: TGTGCCAGCAGTAAAGGGACAGGTGATAATTCACCCCTCCACTTT; CDR3: CASSKGTGDNSPLHF
size: few; J: TRBJ2-2; D: TRBD1; V: TRBV9; DNA: TGTGCCAGCAGCGCGACAGGGACCGGGGAGCTGTTTTTT; CDR3: CASSATGTGELFF
size: .; J: TRBJ2-1; D: .; V: TRBV5-1; DNA: TGCGCCAGCAGCCCGGATTGGGGACGGTACAATGAGCAGTTCTTC; CDR3: CASSPDWGRYNEQFF
size: .; J: TRBJ2-3; D: .; V: TRBV29-1; DNA: TGCAGCGTTGGCCGAGCTGGACAGAGCGGTACGCAGTATTTT; CDR3: CSVGRAGQSGTQYF
size: .; J: TRBJ2-1; D: .; V: TRBV10-3; DNA: TGTGCCACCACCACTTCTTTCGGCGAGCAGTTCTTC; CDR3: CATTTSFGEQFF
size: once; J: TRBJ1-1; D: .; V: TRBV11-2; DNA: TGTGCCAGCAGCCCGGGACCCCTGGACACTGAAGCTTTCTTT; CDR3: CASSPGPLDTEAFF
size: .; J: TRBJ1-6; D: .; V: TRBV6-1; DNA: TGTGCCAGCAGTGAAAGTTTCCCACAGGTCAACTCCTATAATTCACCCCTCCACTTT; CDR3: CASSESFPQVNSYNSPLHF
size: .; J: TRBJ1-5; D: TRBD1; V: TRBV6-4; DNA: TGTGCCAGCAGTGGACAGGGTTATAGCAATCAGCCCCAGCATTTT; CDR3: CASSGQGYSNQPQHF
size: few; J: TRBJ1-1; D: .; V: TRBV25-1; DNA: TGTGCCAGCAGTGAAACATCGGTGAACACTGAAGCTTTCTTT; CDR3: CASSETSVNTEAFF
size: .; J: TRBJ2-7; D: TRBD1; V: TRBV5-4; DNA: TGTGCCAGCAGCTTGCAGGGGGCCTACGAGCAGTACTTC; CDR3: CASSLQGAYEQYF
size: once; J: TRBJ2-7; D: .; V: TRBV27; DNA: TGTGCCAGCAGTTTACAATACGGCTACGAGCAGTACTTC; CDR3: CASSLQYGYEQYF
size: few; J: TRBJ1-4; D: .; V: TRBV5-1; DNA: TGCGCCAGCAGCCGGGGGGAGACTGCAACTAATGAAAAACTGTTTTTT; CDR3: CASSRGETATNEKLFF
size: .; J: TRBJ1-6; D: .; V: TRBV29-1; DNA: TGCAGCGTTGCTTTTGGGTCTAATTCACCCCTCCACTTT; CDR3: CSVAFGSNSPLHF
size: .; J: TRBJ1-2; D: .; V: TRBV30; DNA: TGTGCCTGGTACGAAGGGACCAATGGCTACACCTTC; CDR3: CAWYEGTNGYTF
size: .; J: TRBJ2-3; D: TRBD1; V: TRBV29-1; DNA: TGCAGCGTGGGGACAGGGGGCAGCACGCAGTATTTT; CDR3: CSVGTGGSTQYF
size: .; J: TRBJ1-2; D: .; V: TRBV4-1; DNA: TGCGCCAGCAGCCAAGATATCGCCCCGGGGGGGGGCTACACCTTC; CDR3: CASSQDIAPGGGYTF
size: few; J: TRBJ2-5; D: TRBD2; V: TRBV5-1; DNA: TGCGCCAGCAGCTGGGGAACGGGGGGCCAAGAGACCCAGTACTTC; CDR3: CASSWGTGGQETQYF
size: .; J: TRBJ1-5; D: TRBD1; V: TRBV30; DNA: TGTGCCTGGAGAGAACAGGGGCGTTATCAGCCCCAGCATTTT; CDR3: CAWREQGRYQPQHF
size: once; J: TRBJ1-1; D: .; V: TRBV7-9; DNA: TGTGCCAGCAAATCGGGGGTGAGCACTGAAGCTTTCTTT; CDR3: CASKSGVSTEAFF
size: .; J: TRBJ1-2; D: .; V: TRBV6-1; DNA: TGTGCCATCCAGATGACAGGTAGTGATGGCTACACCTTC; CDR3: CAIQMTGSDGYTF
size: once; J: TRBJ2-7; D: TRBD1; V: TRBV7-2; DNA: TGTGCCAGCAGCTTCGGACAGGCCCAGCAGTACTTC; CDR3: CASSFGQAQQYF
size: few; J: TRBJ2-7; D: TRBD2; V: TRBV11-2; DNA: TGTGCCAGCAGCTCAACGACTAGCGGGGGGGCCTCCTACGAGCAGTACTTC; CDR3: CASSSTTSGGASYEQYF
size: .; J: TRBJ2-5; D: TRBD2; V: TRBV9; DNA: TGTGCCAGCGGCGCGGGACTAGCGGGCCATAGGGGGGCCCAGTACTTC; CDR3: CASGAGLAGHRGAQYF
size: .; J: TRBJ2-3; D: .; V: TRBV6-5; DNA: TGTGCCAGCAGCCCACGGTCGGCAGGAGCAGATACGCAGTATTTT; CDR3: CASSPRSAGADTQYF
size: large; J: TRBJ2-3; D: TRBD1; V: TRBV5-1; DNA: TGCGCCAGCAGCATATCCGGGACAGGGAGCACAGATACGCAGTATTTT; CDR3: CASSISGTGSTDTQYF
size: .; J: TRBJ2-5; D: .; V: TRBV2; DNA: TGTGCCAGCAGTGAAGTGGGCGGGAAAGAGACCCAGTACTTC; CDR3: CASSEVGGKETQYF
size: .; J: TRBJ1-1; D: .; V: TRBV30; DNA: TGTGCCTGGAAACGGCAAGGAGGGGGTACTGAAGCTTTCTTT; CDR3: CAWKRQGGGTEAFF
size: once; J: TRBJ2-3; D: TRBD2; V: TRBV30; DNA: TGTGCCTGGAATCTACGCGGGGGGGAGGATACGCAGTATTTT; CDR3: CAWNLRGGEDTQYF
size: .; J: TRBJ2-3; D: TRBD2; V: TRBV9; DNA: TGTGCCAGCAGCGTAGGAAATAGCGGGGGACCAGATACGCAGTATTTT; CDR3: CASSVGNSGGPDTQYF
size: medium-sized; J: TRBJ2-3; D: .; V: TRBV27; DNA: TGTGCCAGCCGTTCGCGTACAGGGACAGATACGCAGTATTTT; CDR3: CASRSRTGTDTQYF
size: .; J: TRBJ1-4; D: .; V: TRBV11-2; DNA: TGTGCCAGCAGCTCCATGTCGGGCGAAAAACTGTTTTTT; CDR3: CASSSMSGEKLFF
size: once; J: TRBJ2-7; D: .; V: TRBV6-5; DNA: TGTGCCAGCAGTCTAGGGGGGGACAGGCCCCTCGAGCAGTACTTC; CDR3: CASSLGGDRPLEQYF